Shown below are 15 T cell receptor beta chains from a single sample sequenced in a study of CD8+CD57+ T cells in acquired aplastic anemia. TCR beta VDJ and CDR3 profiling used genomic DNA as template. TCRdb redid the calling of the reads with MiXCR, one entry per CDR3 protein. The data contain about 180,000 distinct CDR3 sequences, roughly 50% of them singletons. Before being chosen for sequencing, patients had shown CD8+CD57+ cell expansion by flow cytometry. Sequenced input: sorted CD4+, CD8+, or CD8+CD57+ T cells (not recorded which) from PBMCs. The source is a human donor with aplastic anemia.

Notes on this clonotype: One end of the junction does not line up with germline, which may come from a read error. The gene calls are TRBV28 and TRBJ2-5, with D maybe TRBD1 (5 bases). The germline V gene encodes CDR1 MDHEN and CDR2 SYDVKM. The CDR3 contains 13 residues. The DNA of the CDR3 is TGCGCCAGCAGTTCAAGGCACAGGGAGACCCAGTACTTC. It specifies CASSSRHRETQYF. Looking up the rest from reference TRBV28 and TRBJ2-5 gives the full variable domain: DVKVTQSSRYLVKRTGEKVFLECVQDMDHENMFWYRQDPGLGLRLIYFSYDVKMKEKGDIPEGYSVSREKKERFSLILESASTNQTSMYLCASSSRHRETQYFGPGTRLLVL.

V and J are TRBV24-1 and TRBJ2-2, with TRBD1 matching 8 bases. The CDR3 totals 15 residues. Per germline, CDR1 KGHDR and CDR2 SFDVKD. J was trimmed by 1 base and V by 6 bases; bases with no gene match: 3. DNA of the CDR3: TGTGCCACCAGTCTAGGACAGGGGAACACCGGGGAGCTGTTTTTT. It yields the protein CATSLGQGNTGELFF.

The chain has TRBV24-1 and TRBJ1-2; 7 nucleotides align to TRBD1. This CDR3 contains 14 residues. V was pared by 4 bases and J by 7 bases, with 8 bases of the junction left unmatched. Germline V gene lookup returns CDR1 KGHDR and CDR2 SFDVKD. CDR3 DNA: TGTGCCACCAGTGACTCGACAGGGCTCGGTGGCTACACCTTC. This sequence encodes CATSDSTGLGGYTF.

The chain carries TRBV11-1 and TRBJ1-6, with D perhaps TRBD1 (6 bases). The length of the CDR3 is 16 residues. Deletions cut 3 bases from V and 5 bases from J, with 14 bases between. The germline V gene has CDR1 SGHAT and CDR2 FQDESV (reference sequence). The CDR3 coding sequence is TGTGCCAGCAGCTTCTCGACGGGGGCAGATAATTCACCCCTCCACTTT. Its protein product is CASSFSTGADNSPLHF.

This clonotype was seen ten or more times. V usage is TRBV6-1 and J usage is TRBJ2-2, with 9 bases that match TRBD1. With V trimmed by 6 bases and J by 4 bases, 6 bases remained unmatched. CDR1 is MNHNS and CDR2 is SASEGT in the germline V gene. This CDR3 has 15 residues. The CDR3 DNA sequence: TGTGCCAGCAGGCTGGACAGGGGCACCACCGGGGAGCTGTTTTTT. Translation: CASRLDRGTTGELFF.

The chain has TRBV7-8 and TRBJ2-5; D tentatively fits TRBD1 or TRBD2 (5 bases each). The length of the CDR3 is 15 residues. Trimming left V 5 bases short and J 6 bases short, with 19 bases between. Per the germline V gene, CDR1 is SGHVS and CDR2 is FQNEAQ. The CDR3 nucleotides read TGTGCCAGCAGCGGTAGCGAGACCCCAGGGAAGACCCAGTACTTC. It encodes CASSGSETPGKTQYF.

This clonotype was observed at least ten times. The CDR3 DNA reads TGTGCCAGCAGTTCCAACGGGGGGACACCGTTCTTC. This encodes CASSSNGGTPFF. This rearrangement joins TRBV7-8 to TRBJ2-1; D possibly corresponds to TRBD2 (7 bases). Germline CDR1 and CDR2: SGHVS and FQNEAQ. V gave up 6 bases and J gave up 15 bases, with 18 bases separating them. The CDR3 totals 12 residues.

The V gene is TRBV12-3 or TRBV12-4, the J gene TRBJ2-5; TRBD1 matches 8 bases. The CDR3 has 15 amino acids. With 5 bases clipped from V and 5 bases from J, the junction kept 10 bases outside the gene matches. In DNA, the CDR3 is TGTGCCAGCAGTGCTAGAGACAGGGGCAGGGAGACCCAGTACTTC. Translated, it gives CASSARDRGRETQYF.

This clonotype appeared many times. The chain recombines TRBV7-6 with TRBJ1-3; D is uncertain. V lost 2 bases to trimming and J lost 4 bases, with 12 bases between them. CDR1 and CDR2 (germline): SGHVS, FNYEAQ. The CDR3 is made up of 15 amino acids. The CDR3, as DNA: TGTGCCAGCAGCTTAATGTCCGGGAGGGGAAACACCATATATTTT. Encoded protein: CASSLMSGRGNTIYF.

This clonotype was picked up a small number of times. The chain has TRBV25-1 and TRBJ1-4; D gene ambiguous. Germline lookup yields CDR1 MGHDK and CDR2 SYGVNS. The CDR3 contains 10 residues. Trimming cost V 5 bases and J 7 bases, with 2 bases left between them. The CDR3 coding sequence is TGTGCCAGCAGTAGTGAAAAACTGTTTTTT. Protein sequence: CASSSEKLFF.

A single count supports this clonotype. CDR3 in amino acids: CAISDGTSGVNEQFF. The CDR3, as DNA: TGTGCCATCAGTGATGGGACTAGCGGGGTCAATGAGCAGTTCTTC. The chain has TRBV10-3 and TRBJ2-1, with TRBD2 matching over 13 bases. Germline CDR1 and CDR2: ENHRY and SYGVKD. This CDR3 region has 15 residues. V was clipped by 3 bases and J by 6 bases; unmatched bases: 2.

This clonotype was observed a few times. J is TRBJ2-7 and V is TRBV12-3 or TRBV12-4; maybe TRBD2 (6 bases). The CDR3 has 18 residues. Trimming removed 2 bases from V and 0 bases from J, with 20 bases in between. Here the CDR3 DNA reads TGTGCCAGCAGTTTACCTCCTCTACTAGCTAAAAGCTCCTACGAGCAGTACTTC. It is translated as CASSLPPLLAKSSYEQYF.

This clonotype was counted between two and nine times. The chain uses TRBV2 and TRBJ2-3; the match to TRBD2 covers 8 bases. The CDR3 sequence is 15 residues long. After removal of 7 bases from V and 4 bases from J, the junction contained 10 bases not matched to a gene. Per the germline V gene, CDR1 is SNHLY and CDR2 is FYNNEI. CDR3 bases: TGTGCCAGCACCGCACTAGCGGCAAGACCAGATACGCAGTATTTT. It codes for CASTALAARPDTQYF.

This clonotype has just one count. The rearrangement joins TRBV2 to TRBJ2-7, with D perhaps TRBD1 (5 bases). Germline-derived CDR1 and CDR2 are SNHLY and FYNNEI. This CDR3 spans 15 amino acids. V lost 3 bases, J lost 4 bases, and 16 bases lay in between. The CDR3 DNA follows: TGTGCCAGCAGTGATGGTGGGGCTAAGGTTTACGAGCAGTACTTC. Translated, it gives CASSDGGAKVYEQYF.

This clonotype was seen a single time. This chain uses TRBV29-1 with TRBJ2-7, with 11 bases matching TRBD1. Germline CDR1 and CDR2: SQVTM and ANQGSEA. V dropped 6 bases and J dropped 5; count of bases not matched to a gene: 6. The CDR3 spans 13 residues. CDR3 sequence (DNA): TGCAGCGTCCCGGGACAGGGGGTACACGAGCAGTACTTC. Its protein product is CSVPGQGVHEQYF.